The next 18 T cell receptor beta chains were all read from a single sample in a study of persistence of HIV-infected CD4 T cells. An overlapping HIV-1 Gag peptide pool stimulated these cells at about 0.9 ug/peptide/mL. Memory cells lacking CD40L and CD69 with high CD45RO were sorted. This was the immunoSEQ version 4 assay in survey mode. The assay was immunoSEQ multiplex PCR, and TCRdb's table has in-frame clones only and misses some. The sample has tens of thousands of clones; roughly 77% are singletons. These TCRs are of unknown antigen specificity. Material: CD4+ T cells sorted from PBMCs after approximately 20-hour stimulation, obtained from a patient who received antiretroviral therapy. Receptors originate from an adult man with HIV who was CMV-seropositive.

This clone was picked up a small number of times. The chain has TRBV29-1 and TRBJ2-2, with TRBD1 matching 7 bases. The CDR3 loop spans 13 amino acids. Germline loops: CDR1 SQVTM, CDR2 ANQGSEA. The V segment lost 5 bases and the J segment 5 bases; nucleotides outside the gene matches: 5. CDR3 protein: CSVSKTGTGELFF. In DNA, the CDR3 is TGCAGCGTTTCCAAGACAGGGACCGGGGAGCTGTTTTTT.

The chain is built from TRBV6-5 and TRBJ1-6, with unresolved D. CDR3 length: 15 residues. The germline V gene has CDR1 MNHEY and CDR2 SVGAGI. V lost 4 bases, J lost 9 bases, and 16 bases lay in between. For the CDR3, the DNA is TGTGCCAGCAGTTCCGACGGATACTCTGGTTCACCCCTCCACTTT. Its protein is CASSSDGYSGSPLHF.

This clone was seen a handful of times. The chain links TRBV6-5 to TRBJ1-3, with 7 bases lining up with TRBD1. CDR1 is MNHEY, CDR2 SVGAGI, per germline. Losses at the gene ends were 10 bases for V and 0 bases for J; bases not matched to a gene: 6. The length of the CDR3 is 14 residues. CDR3 sequence reads: CATKTGHSGNTIYF. CDR3 nucleotides: TGTGCCACCAAGACAGGGCACTCTGGAAACACCATATATTTT.

DNA for the CDR3: TGTGCCAGCAGTGATCGCCTGGCTAGAACCCTTATGGGTCCTAGCACAGATACGCAGTATTTT. Amino acids: CASSDRLARTLMGPSTDTQYF. The chain has TRBV2 and TRBJ2-3; D is uncertain. Between the trimmed V and J ends, which lost 3 bases and 0 bases, there was a span of 28 bases. Germline assignment: CDR1 SNHLY and CDR2 FYNNEI. The CDR3 loop spans 21 amino acids.

This chain connects TRBV7-8 to TRBJ2-1; 8 bases are a match to TRBD2. This CDR3 is built from 15 residues. The germline V gene encodes CDR1 SGHVS and CDR2 FQNEAQ. With V trimmed by 1 base and J by 2 bases, 1 base remained unmatched. CDR3 sequence: CASSLGGGPYNEQFF. As DNA, the CDR3 is TGTGCCAGCAGCTTAGGCGGGGGGCCCTACAATGAGCAGTTCTTC. The full variable domain, rest sourced from reference TRBV7-8 and TRBJ2-1, is GAGVSQSPRYKVAKRGQDVALRCDPISGHVSLFWYQQALGQGPEFLTYFQNEAQLDKSGLPSDRFFAERPEGSVSTLKIQRTQQEDSAVYLCASSLGGGPYNEQFFGPGTRLTVL.

V is TRBV19 and J is TRBJ1-2, with 7 bases lining up with TRBD1. The CDR3 consists of 17 residues. Losses at the gene ends were 7 bases for V and 1 base for J; bases not matched to a gene: 15. CDR1 LNHDA and CDR2 SQIVND come from the germline V gene (reference sequence). Written as DNA, the CDR3 is TGTGCCAGTACCCTGACAGGGACTGCGGTGTTTAACTATGGCTACACCTTC. Its translation is CASTLTGTAVFNYGYTF. Filled out from reference TRBV19 and TRBJ1-2, the complete variable domain reads DGGITQSPKYLFRKEGQNVTLSCEQNLNHDAMYWYRQDPGQGLRLIYYSQIVNDFQKGDIAEGYSVSREKKESFPLTVTSAQKNPTAFYLCASTLTGTAVFNYGYTFGSGTRLTVV.

The chain uses TRBV28 and TRBJ2-1; 8 bases agree with TRBD1. CDR1 and CDR2 (germline): MDHEN, SYDVKM. The junction had 5 bases not matched to a gene; V was cut back by 3 bases and J by 4 bases. This CDR3 contains 15 residues. CDR3 residues: CASSLAQGAYNEQFF. The CDR3 region has the DNA TGTGCCAGCAGTTTGGCGCAGGGGGCTTACAATGAGCAGTTCTTC.

The chain recombines TRBV7-2 with TRBJ1-1; D may be TRBD1 (5 bases). This CDR3 is built from 15 residues. V shed 5 bases and J shed 6 bases, with 19 bases lying between them. CDR1 is SGHTA, CDR2 FQGNSA, per germline. The CDR3 reads CASSRQGESAAEAFF. The CDR3 region has the DNA TGTGCCAGCAGCCGTCAAGGGGAGAGCGCTGCTGAAGCTTTCTTT.

CDR3 bases: TGTGCCAGCAGCCAGACAGGGGGCTACACCTTC. Protein: CASSQTGGYTF. V is TRBV12-3 or TRBV12-4 and J is TRBJ1-2, with 7 bases aligning to TRBD1. The CDR3 is 11 residues long. Trimming cost V 6 bases and J 8 bases; bases outside gene matches: 3.

The V and J genes are TRBV9 and TRBJ2-1; the match to TRBD2 covers 8 bases. The CDR3 totals 13 residues. The V and J ends lost 6 bases and 4 bases, in that order; junction bases with no gene match: 3. Germline CDR1 and CDR2: SGDLS and YYNGEE. Here the CDR3 DNA reads TGTGCCAGCAATCGGGAGGGGTACAATGAGCAGTTCTTC. This codes for CASNREGYNEQFF.

In this sample, this clone turned up a few times. The CDR3 here is CASRRQGQGTGELFF. The CDR3 DNA sequence: TGCGCCAGCAGGAGGCAGGGCCAAGGGACCGGGGAGCTGTTTTTT. The chain is built from TRBV4-1 and TRBJ2-2; D may be TRBD1 (5 bases). With 6 bases removed from V and 5 bases from J, the gap between germline ends came to 16 bases. There are 15 residues in the CDR3. Germline V CDR1 and CDR2: MGHRA, YSYEKL.

The chain recombines TRBV9 with TRBJ2-4, with 8 nucleotides matching TRBD2. Germline CDR1 is SGDLS and CDR2 is YYNGEE. V trimming: 4 bases; J trimming: 3 bases; junction bases outside the gene matches: 18. The CDR3 has 19 residues. CDR3 nucleotide sequence: TGTGCCAGCAGCCCCGAAATACCGGGACTAGTGTCGGACAAAAACATTCAGTACTTC. Its protein is CASSPEIPGLVSDKNIQYF. Variable domain in full (rest from reference TRBV9 and TRBJ2-4): DSGVTQTPKHLITATGQRVTLRCSPRSGDLSVYWYQQSLDQGLQFLIQYYNGEERAKGNILERFSAQQFPDLHSELNLSSLELGDSALYFCASSPEIPGLVSDKNIQYFGAGTRLSVL.

The chain recombines TRBV28 with TRBJ2-7, with D unclear. This CDR3 has 13 amino acids. The V and J ends lost 2 bases and 2 bases respectively, with 7 bases between them. CDR1 is MDHEN and CDR2 is SYDVKM in the germline V gene. The CDR3 is CASSLSLAYEQYF. Written as DNA, the CDR3 is TGTGCCAGCAGTTTAAGCCTAGCCTACGAGCAGTACTTC.

The chain has TRBV7-2 and TRBJ1-4, with D possibly TRBD1 on 5 matching bases. V was pared by 4 bases and J by 4 bases, with 10 bases between. There are 14 residues in the CDR3. In germline, CDR1 is SGHTA, CDR2 FQGNSA. CDR3 region: CASSYRGRNEKLFF. CDR3 DNA: TGTGCCAGCAGCTACCGGGGCCGTAATGAAAAACTGTTTTTT.

This clone was counted many times. As DNA, the CDR3 is TGCAGCGTTGGCAAGGACTCCTACGAGCAGTACTTC. Protein: CSVGKDSYEQYF. The rearrangement joins TRBV29-1 to TRBJ2-7; D call uncertain. Germline CDR1 and CDR2: SQVTM and ANQGSEA. V shed 4 bases and J shed 0 bases, with 7 bases lying between them. The CDR3 sequence is 12 residues long.

The chain employs TRBV6-5 and TRBJ1-5, with TRBD1 matching over 7 bases. The CDR3 contains 13 residues. In germline, CDR1 is MNHEY, CDR2 SVGAGI. The V segment lost 7 bases and the J segment 5 bases; nucleotides outside the gene matches: 5. The CDR3 bases are TGTGCCAGCACAAACACAGGGGATCAGCCCCAGCATTTT. It specifies CASTNTGDQPQHF.

This clone was detected once. This chain connects TRBV5-6 to TRBJ1-2; D gene ambiguous. V dropped 5 bases and J dropped 4 bases, with 12 bases sitting between them. The CDR3 length is 13 residues. CDR1 and CDR2 (germline): SGHDT, YYEEEE. The chain's CDR3 is CASRGTSIYGYTF. DNA of the CDR3: TGTGCCAGCAGAGGTACGAGCATCTATGGCTACACCTTC.

The chain is built from TRBV3-1 (or the pseudogene TRBV3-2) and TRBJ1-2, with TRBD1 as a possible D gene (5 bases). Germline loops: CDR1 LGHDT, CDR2 YNNKEL (reference sequence). This CDR3 spans 16 amino acids. V was shortened by 6 bases and J by 4 bases, with 21 bases between the two germline ends. The CDR3 reads CASSYSTSGPVYGYTF. CDR3 DNA: TGTGCCAGCAGTTACTCAACTTCAGGGCCCGTCTATGGCTACACCTTC.